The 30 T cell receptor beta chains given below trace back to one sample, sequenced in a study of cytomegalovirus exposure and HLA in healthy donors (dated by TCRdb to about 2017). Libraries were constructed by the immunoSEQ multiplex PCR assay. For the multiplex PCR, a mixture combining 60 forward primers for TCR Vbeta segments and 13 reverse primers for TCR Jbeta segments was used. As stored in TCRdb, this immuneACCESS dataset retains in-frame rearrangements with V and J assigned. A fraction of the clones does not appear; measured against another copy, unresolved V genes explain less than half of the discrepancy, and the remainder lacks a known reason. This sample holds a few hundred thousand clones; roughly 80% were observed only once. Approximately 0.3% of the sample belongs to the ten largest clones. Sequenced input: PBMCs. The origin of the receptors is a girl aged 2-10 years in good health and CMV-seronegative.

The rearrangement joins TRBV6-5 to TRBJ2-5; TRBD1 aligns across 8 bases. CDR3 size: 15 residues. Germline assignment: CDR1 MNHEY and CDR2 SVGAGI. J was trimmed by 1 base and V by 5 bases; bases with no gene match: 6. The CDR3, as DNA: TGTGCCAGCAGTCAAGGGACAGGCCGCCAAGAGACCCAGTACTTC. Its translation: CASSQGTGRQETQYF.

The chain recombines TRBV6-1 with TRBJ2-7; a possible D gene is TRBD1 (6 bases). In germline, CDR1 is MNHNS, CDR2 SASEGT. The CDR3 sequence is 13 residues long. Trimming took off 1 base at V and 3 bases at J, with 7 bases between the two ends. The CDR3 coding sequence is TGTGCCAGCAGTGAAGAGACAGGCTACGAGCAGTACTTC. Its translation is CASSEETGYEQYF.

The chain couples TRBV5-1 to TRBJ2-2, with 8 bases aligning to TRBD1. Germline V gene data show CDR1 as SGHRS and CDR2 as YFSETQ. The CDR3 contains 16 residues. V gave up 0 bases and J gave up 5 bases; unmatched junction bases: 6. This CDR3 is CASSLADRGMTGELFF. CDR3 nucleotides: TGCGCCAGCAGCTTGGCTGACAGGGGAATGACCGGGGAGCTGTTTTTT.

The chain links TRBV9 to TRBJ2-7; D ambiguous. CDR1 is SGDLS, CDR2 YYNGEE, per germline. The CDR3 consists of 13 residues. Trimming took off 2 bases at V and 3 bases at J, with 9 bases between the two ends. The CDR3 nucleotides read TGTGCCAGCAGCGTTACCGGCGGCTACGAGCAGTACTTC. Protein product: CASSVTGGYEQYF.

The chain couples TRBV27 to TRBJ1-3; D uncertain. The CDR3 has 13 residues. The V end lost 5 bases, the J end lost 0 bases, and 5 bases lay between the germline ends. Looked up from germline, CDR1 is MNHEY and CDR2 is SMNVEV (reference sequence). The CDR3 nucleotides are TGTGCCAGCAGTCGAGACTCTGGAAACACCATATATTTT. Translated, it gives CASSRDSGNTIYF.

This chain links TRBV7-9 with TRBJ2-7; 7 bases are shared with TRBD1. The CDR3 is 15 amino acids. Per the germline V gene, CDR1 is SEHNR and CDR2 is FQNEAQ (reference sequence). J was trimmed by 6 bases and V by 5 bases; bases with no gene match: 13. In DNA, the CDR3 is TGTGCCAGCAGCCCGGAAGACAGGGATATAGGCGAGCAGTACTTC. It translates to CASSPEDRDIGEQYF. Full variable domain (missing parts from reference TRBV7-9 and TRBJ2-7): DTGVSQNPRHKITKRGQNVTFRCDPISEHNRLYWYRQTLGQGPEFLTYFQNEAQLEKSRLLSDRFSAERPKGSFSTLEIQRTEQGDSAMYLCASSPEDRDIGEQYFGPGTRLTVT.

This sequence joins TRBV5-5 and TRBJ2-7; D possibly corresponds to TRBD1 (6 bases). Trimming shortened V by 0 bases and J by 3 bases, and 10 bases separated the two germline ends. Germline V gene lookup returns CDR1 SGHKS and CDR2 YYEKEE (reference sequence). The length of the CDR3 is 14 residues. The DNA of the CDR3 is TGTGCCAGCAGCTTGGTAGGGGGAGTCTACGAGCAGTACTTC. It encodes CASSLVGGVYEQYF.

This CDR3 reads CASSSTGGVTGELFF. For the CDR3, the DNA is TGTGCCAGCAGCTCGACAGGGGGCGTCACCGGGGAGCTGTTTTTT. This chain connects TRBV7-9 to TRBJ2-2; 10 nucleotides agree with TRBD1. This CDR3 spans 15 amino acids. The V gene's germline CDR1 is SEHNR and CDR2 FQNEAQ (reference sequence). V lost 4 bases and J lost 4; bases outside the gene matches: 3. Based on the CDR3 plus reference TRBV7-9 and TRBJ2-2, the full variable domain is DTGVSQNPRHKITKRGQNVTFRCDPISEHNRLYWYRQTLGQGPEFLTYFQNEAQLEKSRLLSDRFSAERPKGSFSTLEIQRTEQGDSAMYLCASSSTGGVTGELFFGEGSRLTVL.

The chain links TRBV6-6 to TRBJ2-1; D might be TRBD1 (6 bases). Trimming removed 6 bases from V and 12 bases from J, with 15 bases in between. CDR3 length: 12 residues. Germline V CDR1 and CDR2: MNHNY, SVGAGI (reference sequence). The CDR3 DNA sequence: TGTGCCAGCAGCATACAGGGAACTCGGCAGTTCTTC. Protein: CASSIQGTRQFF.

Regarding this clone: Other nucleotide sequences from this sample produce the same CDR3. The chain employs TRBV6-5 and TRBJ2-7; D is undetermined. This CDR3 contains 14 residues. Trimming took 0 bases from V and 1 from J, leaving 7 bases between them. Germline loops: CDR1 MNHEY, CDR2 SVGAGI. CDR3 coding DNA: TGTGCCAGCAGTTACTCCGGGTCTTCCTACGAGCAGTACTTC. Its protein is CASSYSGSSYEQYF.

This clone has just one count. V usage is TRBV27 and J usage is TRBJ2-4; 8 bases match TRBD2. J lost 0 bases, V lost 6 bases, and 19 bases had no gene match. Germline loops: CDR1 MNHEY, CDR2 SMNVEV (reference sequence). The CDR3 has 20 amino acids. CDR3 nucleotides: TGTGCCAGCAGGGGGGCCCATAGCGGGAAGGGAGGGGTAGCCAAAAACATTCAGTACTTC. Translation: CASRGAHSGKGGVAKNIQYF.

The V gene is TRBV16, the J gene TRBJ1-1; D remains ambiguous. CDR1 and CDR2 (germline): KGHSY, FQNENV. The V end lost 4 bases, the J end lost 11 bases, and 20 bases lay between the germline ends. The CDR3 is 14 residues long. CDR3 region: CASSRERVRNEAFF. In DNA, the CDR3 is TGTGCCAGCAGCCGAGAAAGAGTAAGAAATGAGGCTTTCTTT.

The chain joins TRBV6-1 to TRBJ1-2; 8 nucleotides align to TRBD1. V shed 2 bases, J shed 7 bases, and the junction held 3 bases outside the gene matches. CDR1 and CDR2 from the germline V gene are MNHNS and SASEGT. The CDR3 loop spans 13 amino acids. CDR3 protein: CASSELQGGGYTF. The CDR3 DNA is TGTGCCAGCAGTGAATTACAGGGGGGTGGCTACACCTTC.

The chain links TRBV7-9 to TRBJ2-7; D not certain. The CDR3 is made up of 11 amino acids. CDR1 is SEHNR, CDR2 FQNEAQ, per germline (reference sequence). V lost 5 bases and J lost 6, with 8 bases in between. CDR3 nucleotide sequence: TGTGCCAGCAGCCTAAGTCCCGAGCAGTACTTC. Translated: CASSLSPEQYF.

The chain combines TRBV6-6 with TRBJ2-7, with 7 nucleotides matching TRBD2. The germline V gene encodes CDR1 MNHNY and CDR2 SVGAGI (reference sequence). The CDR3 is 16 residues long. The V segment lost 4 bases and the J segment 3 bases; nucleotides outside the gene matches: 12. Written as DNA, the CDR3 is TGTGCCAGCAGTTCCCCGGGACTACCAAGGGGCTACGAGCAGTACTTC. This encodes CASSSPGLPRGYEQYF.

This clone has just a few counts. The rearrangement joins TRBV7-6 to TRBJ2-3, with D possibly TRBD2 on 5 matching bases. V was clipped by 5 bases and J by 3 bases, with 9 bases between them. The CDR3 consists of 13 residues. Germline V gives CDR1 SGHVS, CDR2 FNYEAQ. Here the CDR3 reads CASSRTGTDTQYF. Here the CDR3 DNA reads TGTGCCAGCAGCCGGACGGGAACAGATACGCAGTATTTT.

CDR3 nucleotides: TGTGCCAGCAGCGTAGGCGATTACACAGATACGCAGTATTTT. Amino acids: CASSVGDYTDTQYF. V and J are TRBV9 and TRBJ2-3; no definite D call. The V and J ends lost 0 bases and 2 bases respectively, with 7 bases between them. CDR1 and CDR2 (germline): SGDLS, YYNGEE. The CDR3 extends over 14 amino acids.

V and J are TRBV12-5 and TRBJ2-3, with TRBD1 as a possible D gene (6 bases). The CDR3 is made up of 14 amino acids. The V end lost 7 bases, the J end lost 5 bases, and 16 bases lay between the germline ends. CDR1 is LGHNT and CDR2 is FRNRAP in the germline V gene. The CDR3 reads CASAQGPSRDTQYF. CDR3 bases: TGTGCTAGTGCACAGGGACCTTCTAGAGATACGCAGTATTTT.

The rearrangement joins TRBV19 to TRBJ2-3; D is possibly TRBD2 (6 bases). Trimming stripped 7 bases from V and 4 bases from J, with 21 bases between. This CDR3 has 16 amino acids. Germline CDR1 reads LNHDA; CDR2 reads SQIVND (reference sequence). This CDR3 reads CASTRGFGGIADTQYF. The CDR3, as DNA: TGTGCCAGTACTAGGGGTTTCGGAGGGATTGCAGATACGCAGTATTTT. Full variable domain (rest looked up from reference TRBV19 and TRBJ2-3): DGGITQSPKYLFRKEGQNVTLSCEQNLNHDAMYWYRQDPGQGLRLIYYSQIVNDFQKGDIAEGYSVSREKKESFPLTVTSAQKNPTAFYLCASTRGFGGIADTQYFGPGTRLTVL.

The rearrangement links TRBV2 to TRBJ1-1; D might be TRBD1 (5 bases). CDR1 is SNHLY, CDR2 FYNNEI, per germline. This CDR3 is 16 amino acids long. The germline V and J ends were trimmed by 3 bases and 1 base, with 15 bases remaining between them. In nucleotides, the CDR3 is TGTGCCAGCAGTGACTTGCCGCGAGGACAGAACACTGAAGCTTTCTTT. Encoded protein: CASSDLPRGQNTEAFF.

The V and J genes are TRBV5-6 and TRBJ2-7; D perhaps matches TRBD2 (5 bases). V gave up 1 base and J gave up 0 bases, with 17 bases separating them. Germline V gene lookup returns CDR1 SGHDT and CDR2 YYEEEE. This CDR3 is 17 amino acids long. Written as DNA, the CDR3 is TGTGCCAGCAGCTTGCCGGTGACGGGGTTGGGCTCCTACGAGCAGTACTTC. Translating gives CASSLPVTGLGSYEQYF.

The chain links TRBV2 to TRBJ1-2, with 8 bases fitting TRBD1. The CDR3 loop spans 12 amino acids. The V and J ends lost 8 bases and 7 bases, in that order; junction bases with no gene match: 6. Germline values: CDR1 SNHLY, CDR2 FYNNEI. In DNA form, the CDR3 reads TGTGCCAGCGGACAGGGATTTCGTGGCTACACCTTC. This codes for CASGQGFRGYTF.

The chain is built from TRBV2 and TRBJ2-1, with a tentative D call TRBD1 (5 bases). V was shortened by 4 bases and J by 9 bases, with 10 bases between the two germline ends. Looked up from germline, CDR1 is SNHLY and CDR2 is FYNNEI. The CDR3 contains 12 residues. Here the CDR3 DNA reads TGTGCCAGCAGTGGGACAAGGGGTGAGCAGTTCTTC. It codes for CASSGTRGEQFF.

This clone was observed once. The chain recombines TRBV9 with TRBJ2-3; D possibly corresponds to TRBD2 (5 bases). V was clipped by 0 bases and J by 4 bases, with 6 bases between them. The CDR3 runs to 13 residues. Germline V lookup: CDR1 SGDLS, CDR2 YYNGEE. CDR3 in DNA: TGTGCCAGCAGCGTAGGAGCGGCAGATACGCAGTATTTT. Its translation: CASSVGAADTQYF.

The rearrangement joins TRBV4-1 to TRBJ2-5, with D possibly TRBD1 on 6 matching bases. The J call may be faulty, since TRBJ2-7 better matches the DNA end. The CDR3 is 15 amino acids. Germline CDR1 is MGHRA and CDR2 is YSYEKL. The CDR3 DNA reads TGCGCCAGCAGCCAAGCAGGCAGGGGAACGTACGAGCAGTACTTC. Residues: CASSQAGRGTYEQYF.

CDR3 amino acids: CSVEDRLGYTF. The CDR3 coding sequence is TGCAGCGTTGAAGATCGTCTTGGCTACACCTTC. The J gene is TRBJ1-2, the V gene TRBV29-1; D unresolved. This CDR3 spans 11 amino acids. Germline V gives CDR1 SQVTM, CDR2 ANQGSEA. With 0 bases removed from V and 7 bases from J, the gap between germline ends came to 6 bases.

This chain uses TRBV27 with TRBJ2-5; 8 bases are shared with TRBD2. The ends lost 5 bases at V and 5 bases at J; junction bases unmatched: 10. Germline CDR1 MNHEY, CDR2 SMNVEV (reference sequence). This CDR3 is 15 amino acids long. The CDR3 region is CASSVTGTSVETQYF. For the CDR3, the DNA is TGTGCCAGCAGTGTCACCGGGACTAGTGTGGAGACCCAGTACTTC.

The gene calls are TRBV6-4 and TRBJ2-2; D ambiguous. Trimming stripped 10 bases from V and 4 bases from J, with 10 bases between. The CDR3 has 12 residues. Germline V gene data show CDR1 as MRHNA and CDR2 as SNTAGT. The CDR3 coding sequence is TGTGCCACCCACTCCCCCACCGGGGAGCTGTTTTTT. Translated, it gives CATHSPTGELFF.

The DNA for the CDR3 is TGTGCCAGCCGACGGGGACTAGCGGCCACAGATACGCAGTATTTT. Translated, it gives CASRRGLAATDTQYF. The gene calls are TRBV6-4 and TRBJ2-3; TRBD2 matches at 11 bases. In germline, CDR1 is MRHNA, CDR2 SNTAGT. The junction had 6 bases not matched to a gene; V was cut back by 8 bases and J by 2 bases. The CDR3 spans 15 residues.

The CDR3 DNA sequence: TGTGCCAGCAGTTCTCCCTACGAGCAGTACTTC. Translating gives CASSSPYEQYF. J is TRBJ2-7 and V is TRBV28, with D hard to call. The germline V and J ends were trimmed by 4 bases and 2 bases, with 3 bases remaining between them. Germline V gene sequence: CDR1 MDHEN, CDR2 SYDVKM. CDR3 length equals 11 residues.